These T cell receptor beta chains were read from a single sample in a study of blood T cells in healthy people across ages. TCRdb fed the 5' RACE reads into MiXCR, producing one record per CDR3 protein. The table has more than 650,000 distinct CDR3 sequences, 22% seen once; the top ten hold about 22%. Material for sequencing was blood. Every receptor here comes from a man between 65 and 85 years old in good health. Both conserved end residues are part of each CDR3. The D gene is left open where the match is weak. The size entry is marked missing in some rows and otherwise reads once, few, many or a size class.

clone_size j_call v_call d_call cdr3_aa cdr3_nt
. TRBJ1-6 TRBV15 . CATSGGRNSYNSPLHF TGTGCCACCAGCGGCGGTAGGAACTCCTATAATTCACCCCTCCACTTT
. TRBJ1-4 TRBV12-3/TRBV12-4 . CASSQRTAKVFF TGTGCCAGCAGTCAAAGGACAGCGAAGGTGTTTTTT
few TRBJ1-2 TRBV7-9 . CASSFAAANYGYTF TGTGCCAGCAGCTTTGCCGCAGCTAACTATGGCTACACCTTC
. TRBJ2-1 TRBV14 . CASSHRLSGFRNEQFF TGTGCCAGCAGCCATCGGTTGTCGGGGTTTCGGAATGAGCAGTTCTTC
few TRBJ2-1 TRBV12-3/TRBV12-4 . CASTERESYNEQFF TGTGCCAGCACGGAACGTGAATCCTACAATGAGCAGTTCTTC
few TRBJ1-4 TRBV27 . CASSLTTATNEKLFF TGTGCCAGCAGTCTCACGACAGCCACTAATGAAAAACTGTTTTTT
. TRBJ2-2 TRBV6-2/TRBV6-3 . CASSNSGELFF TGTGCCAGCAGCAATTCCGGGGAGCTGTTTTTT
few TRBJ1-2 TRBV12-3/TRBV12-4 . CASSLTGGRMGYGYTF TGTGCCAGCAGTTTAACGGGGGGCAGGATGGGCTATGGCTACACCTTC
few TRBJ1-2 TRBV20-1 . CSASPGGINYGYTF TGCAGTGCCTCCCCCGGGGGGATTAATTATGGCTACACCTTC
. TRBJ2-4 TRBV12-3/TRBV12-4 . CASSFRGIGEKLAQYF TGTGCCAGCAGTTTCCGGGGCATCGGGGAAAAACTCGCTCAGTACTTC
. TRBJ2-4 TRBV6-2/TRBV6-3 . CASSSLRYIQYF TGTGCCAGCAGTAGCCTTAGGTACATTCAGTACTTC
. TRBJ1-4 TRBV9 . CASSDRSATNEKLFF TGTGCCAGCAGCGATCGTAGTGCAACTAATGAAAAACTGTTTTTT
many TRBJ2-5 TRBV27 . CASSLDSWETQYF TGTGCCAGCAGTTTAGACAGTTGGGAGACCCAGTACTTC
few TRBJ1-1 TRBV4-1 TRBD1 CASSQDSAGGLTEAFF TGCGCCAGCAGCCAAGACTCGGCAGGGGGTTTGACTGAAGCTTTCTTT
. TRBJ2-7 TRBV12-3/TRBV12-4 TRBD2 CASSLQGGGFYEQYF TGTGCCAGCAGTTTACAGGGCGGGGGGTTCTACGAGCAGTACTTC
. TRBJ1-1 TRBV6-2/TRBV6-3 . CASSKGGENTEAFF TGTGCCAGCAGTAAAGGCGGGGAGAACACTGAAGCTTTCTTT
. TRBJ1-2 TRBV20-1 . CSANDPGSGGYGYTF TGCAGTGCCAACGACCCGGGCTCTGGGGGTTATGGCTACACCTTC
. TRBJ2-3 TRBV5-1 . CASSFTASTDTQYF TGCGCCAGCAGCTTCACAGCTAGCACAGATACGCAGTATTTT
. TRBJ2-5 TRBV5-1 . CASSRQPGHGETQYF TGCGCCAGCAGCCGCCAGCCGGGACACGGAGAGACCCAGTACTTC
. TRBJ2-3 TRBV5-5 . CASSTNPHDTQYF TGTGCCAGCAGCACAAACCCTCACGATACGCAGTATTTT
many TRBJ2-3 TRBV7-2 . CASSLFTDTQYF TGTGCCAGCAGCTTGTTCACAGATACGCAGTATTTT
many TRBJ1-5 TRBV6-1 . CASREGDQPQHF TGTGCCAGCAGGGAAGGGGATCAGCCCCAGCATTTT
few TRBJ2-3 TRBV11-3 TRBD1 CASSSRTGVNTDTQYF TGTGCCAGCAGCTCAAGGACAGGGGTGAACACAGATACGCAGTATTTT
few TRBJ2-3 TRBV9 TRBD2 CASSVGGGALTDTQYF TGTGCCAGCAGCGTAGGCGGGGGGGCCCTCACAGATACGCAGTATTTT
few TRBJ2-1 TRBV19 TRBD2 CASSLLRTSGGGNEQFF TGTGCCAGTAGTCTCCTAAGGACTAGCGGGGGGGGGAATGAGCAGTTCTTC
. TRBJ1-2 TRBV7-9 . CASSLAVQEGYTF TGTGCCAGCAGCTTAGCTGTTCAGGAGGGCTACACCTTC
. TRBJ2-2 TRBV6-5 . CASSYSWGVGELFF TGTGCCAGCAGCTACTCATGGGGAGTCGGGGAGCTGTTTTTT
. TRBJ2-5 TRBV12-3/TRBV12-4 . CASSFGRISYFF TGTGCCAGCAGTTTCGGCAGGATAAGTTATTTCTTC
many TRBJ1-2 TRBV5-1 . CASSFGQGRNYGYTF TGCGCCAGCAGCTTCGGGCAGGGCCGTAACTATGGCTACACCTTC
few TRBJ1-2 TRBV20-1 TRBD1 CSANSPGQGFGYTF TGCAGTGCTAACTCTCCGGGACAGGGGTTTGGCTACACCTTC
. TRBJ2-5 TRBV12-3/TRBV12-4 . CASRAWEEETQYF TGTGCCAGCAGGGCGTGGGAGGAAGAGACCCAGTACTTC
. TRBJ2-1 TRBV30 . CAWSVLKFSEQFF TGTGCCTGGAGTGTCCTAAAATTCTCGGAGCAGTTCTTC
few TRBJ2-3 TRBV10-3 TRBD2 CAISERSGRSTDTQYF TGTGCCATCAGTGAGAGGAGCGGGAGGAGTACAGATACGCAGTATTTT
many TRBJ1-4 TRBV7-6 . CASSPQNNEKLFF TGTGCCAGCAGCCCACAAAATAATGAAAAACTGTTTTTT
many TRBJ1-4 TRBV6-1 . CASSELGRYRTKQVEKLFF TGTGCCAGCAGCGAGTTGGGGAGATACCGGACAAAGCAAGTGGAAAAACTGTTTTTT
. TRBJ2-2 TRBV7-2 TRBD2 CASRYRGRNTGELFF TGTGCCAGCAGATATCGCGGGAGGAACACCGGGGAGCTGTTTTTT